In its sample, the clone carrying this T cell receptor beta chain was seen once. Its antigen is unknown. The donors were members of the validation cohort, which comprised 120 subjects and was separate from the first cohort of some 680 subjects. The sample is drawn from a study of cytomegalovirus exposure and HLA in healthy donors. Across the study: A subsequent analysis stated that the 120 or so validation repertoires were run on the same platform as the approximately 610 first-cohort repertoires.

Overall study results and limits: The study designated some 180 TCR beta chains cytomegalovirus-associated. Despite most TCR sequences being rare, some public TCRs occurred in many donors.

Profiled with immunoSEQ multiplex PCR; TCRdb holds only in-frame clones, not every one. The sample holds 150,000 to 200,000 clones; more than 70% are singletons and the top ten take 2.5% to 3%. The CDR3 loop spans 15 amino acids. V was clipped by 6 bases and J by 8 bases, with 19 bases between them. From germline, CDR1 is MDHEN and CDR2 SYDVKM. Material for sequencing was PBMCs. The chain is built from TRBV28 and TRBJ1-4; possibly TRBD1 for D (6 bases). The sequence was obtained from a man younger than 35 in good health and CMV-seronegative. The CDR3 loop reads CASSPRPGQKEKLFF. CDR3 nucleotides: TGTGCCAGCAGCCCTCGACCGGGACAAAAGGAAAAACTGTTTTTT.